The 10 T cell receptor beta chains below were found in one sample sequenced in a study of blood T cell repertoires in COVID-19. The method was immunoSEQ multiplex PCR; TCRdb's version includes in-frame clones alone and lacks a portion of them. Altogether over 110,000 clones are present, 80% to 90% being singletons, with the ten largest covering less than 2%. Source material: peripheral blood. These receptor sequences come from a woman aged 45-65 years with acute or convalescent COVID-19.

The V and J genes are TRBV24-1 and TRBJ1-1, with 8 bases lining up with TRBD1. This CDR3 has 12 residues. Germline-derived CDR1 and CDR2 are KGHDR and SFDVKD. The junction had 2 bases not matched to a gene; V was cut back by 4 bases and J by 8 bases. This chain's CDR3 is CATSEGDREAFF. The CDR3 DNA follows: TGTGCCACCAGTGAGGGGGACAGGGAAGCTTTCTTT.

The chain recombines TRBV6-5 with TRBJ1-3; TRBD1 matches at 8 bases. Losses at the gene ends were 2 bases for V and 8 bases for J; bases not matched to a gene: 8. The CDR3 has 15 residues. Germline-derived CDR1 and CDR2 are MNHEY and SVGAGI. The CDR3 coding sequence is TGTGCCAGCAGTTACGGCAGGGGGCGCGGGGACACCATATATTTT. Translation gives CASSYGRGRGDTIYF.

This chain links TRBV19 with TRBJ1-1; a possible D gene is TRBD1 (6 bases). CDR3 length: 14 residues. The V gene lost 4 bases and the J gene lost 3 bases, with 12 bases spanning the gap. Germline values: CDR1 LNHDA, CDR2 SQIVND (reference sequence). In nucleotides, the CDR3 is TGTGCCAGTAGTACTGACAGGCGTTACACTGAAGCTTTCTTT. Translation: CASSTDRRYTEAFF.

The chain carries TRBV6-5 and TRBJ2-7; 11 bases are a match to TRBD1. Germline CDR1 is MNHEY and CDR2 is SVGAGI. This CDR3 spans 15 amino acids. V trimming: 6 bases; J trimming: 3 bases; junction bases outside the gene matches: 7. The CDR3 spells CASRTGTGGYYEQYF. The CDR3 DNA reads as TGTGCCAGCAGGACCGGGACAGGGGGTTACTACGAGCAGTACTTC.

The rearrangement joins TRBV18 to TRBJ1-1; 8 nucleotides match TRBD1. V trimming: 3 bases; J trimming: 6 bases; junction bases outside the gene matches: 6. Per the germline V gene, CDR1 is KGHSH and CDR2 is LQKENI. This CDR3 region has 14 residues. The CDR3 DNA is TGTGCCAGCTCACCTAACCAGGGGGCGGCTGAAGCTTTCTTT. This translates into CASSPNQGAAEAFF.

This clone was seen a single time. The genes are TRBV2 and TRBJ1-1; TRBD1 is a possible D gene (5 bases). V was clipped by 6 bases and J by 7 bases, with 15 bases between them. CDR3 length equals 13 residues. Germline loops: CDR1 SNHLY, CDR2 FYNNEI. CDR3 residues: CASSWGGTGEAFF. The CDR3, as DNA: TGTGCCAGCAGCTGGGGAGGGACGGGTGAAGCTTTCTTT.

This sequence joins TRBV5-4 and TRBJ1-1; D may be TRBD1 (6 bases). CDR1 is SGHNT and CDR2 is YYREEE in the germline V gene (reference sequence). Trimming pared 1 base from V and 6 bases from J, leaving 10 bases between. The CDR3 runs 13 residues. CDR3 nucleotides: TGTGCCAGCAGCTTGCCAGGGGTCCCTGAAGCTTTCTTT. Amino acids: CASSLPGVPEAFF.

The chain employs TRBV19 and TRBJ2-4; weak D call: TRBD1 (6 bases). This CDR3 region has 16 residues. The germline V gene has CDR1 LNHDA and CDR2 SQIVND (reference sequence). Trimming took off 6 bases at V and 2 bases at J, with 17 bases between the two ends. This CDR3 is CASRPVQGPTKNIQYF. The CDR3 DNA follows: TGTGCCAGTAGACCCGTACAGGGACCTACCAAAAACATTCAGTACTTC.

The V gene is TRBV7-9, the J gene TRBJ1-1; D gene uncertain. CDR1 and CDR2 (germline): SEHNR, FQNEAQ (reference sequence). The CDR3 extends over 13 amino acids. V was shortened by 3 bases and J by 6 bases, with 11 bases between the two germline ends. The DNA for the CDR3 is TGTGCCAGCAGCTTTGGGTGGGAGGCTGAAGCTTTCTTT. Translating gives CASSFGWEAEAFF. The variable domain in full, completed from reference TRBV7-9 and TRBJ1-1, reads DTGVSQNPRHKITKRGQNVTFRCDPISEHNRLYWYRQTLGQGPEFLTYFQNEAQLEKSRLLSDRFSAERPKGSFSTLEIQRTEQGDSAMYLCASSFGWEAEAFFGQGTRLTVV.

The chain carries TRBV10-3 and TRBJ1-1, with D unclear. The germline V gene has CDR1 ENHRY and CDR2 SYGVKD. The CDR3 has 14 amino acids. V gave up 2 bases and J gave up 3 bases, with 10 bases separating them. The CDR3 region is CAISEPARDTEAFF. The CDR3 region has the DNA TGTGCCATCAGTGAGCCTGCACGGGACACTGAAGCTTTCTTT.